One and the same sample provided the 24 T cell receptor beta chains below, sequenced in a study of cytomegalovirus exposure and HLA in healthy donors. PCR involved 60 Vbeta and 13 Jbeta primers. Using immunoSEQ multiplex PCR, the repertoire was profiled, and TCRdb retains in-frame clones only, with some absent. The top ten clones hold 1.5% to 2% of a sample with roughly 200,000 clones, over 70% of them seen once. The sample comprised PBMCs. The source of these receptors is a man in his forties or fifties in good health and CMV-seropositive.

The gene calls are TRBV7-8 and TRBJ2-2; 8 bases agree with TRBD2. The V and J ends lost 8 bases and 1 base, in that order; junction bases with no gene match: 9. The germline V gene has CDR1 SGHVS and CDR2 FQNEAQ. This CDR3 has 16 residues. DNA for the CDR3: TGTGCCAGCCTATTTGGGGCGGGAGGGAACACCGGGGAGCTGTTTTTT. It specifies CASLFGAGGNTGELFF. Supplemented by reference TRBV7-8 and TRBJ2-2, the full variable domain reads GAGVSQSPRYKVAKRGQDVALRCDPISGHVSLFWYQQALGQGPEFLTYFQNEAQLDKSGLPSDRFFAERPEGSVSTLKIQRTQQEDSAVYLCASLFGAGGNTGELFFGEGSRLTVL.

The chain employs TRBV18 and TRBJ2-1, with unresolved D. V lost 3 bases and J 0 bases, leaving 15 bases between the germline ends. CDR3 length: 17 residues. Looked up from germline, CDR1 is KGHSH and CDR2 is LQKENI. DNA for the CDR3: TGTGCCAGCTCACCGCCCCGGTTTTCGAGCTCCTACAATGAGCAGTTCTTC. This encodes CASSPPRFSSSYNEQFF.

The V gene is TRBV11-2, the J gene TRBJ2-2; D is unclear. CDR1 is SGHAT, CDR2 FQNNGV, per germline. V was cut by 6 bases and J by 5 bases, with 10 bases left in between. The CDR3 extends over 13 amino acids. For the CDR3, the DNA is TGTGCCAGCAGGCAGACTTGGACCGGGGAGCTGTTTTTT. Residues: CASRQTWTGELFF.

CDR3 protein: CASISGGLGRKAQYF. For the CDR3, the DNA is TGTGCCAGCATATCGGGAGGTTTGGGAAGAAAGGCGCAGTATTTT. The genes are TRBV28 and TRBJ2-3, with 7 bases that match TRBD2. This CDR3 contains 15 residues. CDR1 and CDR2 (germline): MDHEN, SYDVKM. Trimming took 7 bases from V and 10 from J; bases not matched to a gene: 17.

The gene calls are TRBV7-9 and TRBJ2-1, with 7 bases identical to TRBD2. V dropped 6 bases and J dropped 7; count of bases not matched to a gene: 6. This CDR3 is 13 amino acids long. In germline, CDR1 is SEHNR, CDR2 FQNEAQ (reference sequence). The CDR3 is CASRQTGGNEQFF. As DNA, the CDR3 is TGTGCCAGCAGACAAACCGGGGGGAATGAGCAGTTCTTC.

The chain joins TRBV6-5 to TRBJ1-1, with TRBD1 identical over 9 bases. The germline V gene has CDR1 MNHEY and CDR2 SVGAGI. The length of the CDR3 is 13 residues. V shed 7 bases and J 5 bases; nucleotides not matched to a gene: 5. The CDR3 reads CASTATGGTEAFF. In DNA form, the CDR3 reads TGTGCCAGCACCGCGACAGGGGGGACTGAAGCTTTCTTT.

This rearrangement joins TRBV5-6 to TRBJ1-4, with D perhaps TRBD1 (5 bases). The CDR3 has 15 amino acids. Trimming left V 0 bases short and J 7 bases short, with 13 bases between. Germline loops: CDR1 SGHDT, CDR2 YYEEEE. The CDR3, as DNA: TGTGCCAGCAGCTTGGAATCAGGGAAAGGTGAAAAACTGTTTTTT. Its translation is CASSLESGKGEKLFF. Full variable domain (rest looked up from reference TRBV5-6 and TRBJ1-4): DAGVTQSPTHLIKTRGQQVTLRCSPKSGHDTVSWYQQALGQGPQFIFQYYEEEERQRGNFPDRFSGHQFPNYSSELNVNALLLGDSALYLCASSLESGKGEKLFFGSGTQLSVL.

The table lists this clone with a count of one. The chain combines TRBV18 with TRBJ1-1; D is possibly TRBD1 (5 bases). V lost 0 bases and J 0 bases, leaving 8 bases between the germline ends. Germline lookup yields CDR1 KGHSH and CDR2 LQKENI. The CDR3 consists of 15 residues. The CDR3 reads CASSPPGQMNTEAFF. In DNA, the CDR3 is TGTGCCAGCTCACCACCGGGGCAGATGAACACTGAAGCTTTCTTT.

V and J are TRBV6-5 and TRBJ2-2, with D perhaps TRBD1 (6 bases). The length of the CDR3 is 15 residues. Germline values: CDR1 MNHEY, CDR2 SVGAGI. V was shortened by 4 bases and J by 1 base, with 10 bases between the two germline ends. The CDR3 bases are TGTGCCAGCAGTTGGGACACCGGGAACACCGGGGAGCTGTTTTTT. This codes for CASSWDTGNTGELFF.

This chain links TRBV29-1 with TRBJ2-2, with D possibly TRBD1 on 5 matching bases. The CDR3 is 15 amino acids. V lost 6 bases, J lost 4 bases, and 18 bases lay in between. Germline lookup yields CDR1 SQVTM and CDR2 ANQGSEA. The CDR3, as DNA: TGCAGCGTCGAAAAGCAGGGTAGGAGCACCGGGGAGCTGTTTTTT. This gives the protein CSVEKQGRSTGELFF.

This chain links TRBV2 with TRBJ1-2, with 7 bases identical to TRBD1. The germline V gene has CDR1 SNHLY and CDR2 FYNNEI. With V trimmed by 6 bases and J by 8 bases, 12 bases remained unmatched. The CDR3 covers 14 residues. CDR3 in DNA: TGTGCCAGCAGGGAAAGGACGACCAGGGGGGGCTACACCTTC. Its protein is CASRERTTRGGYTF.

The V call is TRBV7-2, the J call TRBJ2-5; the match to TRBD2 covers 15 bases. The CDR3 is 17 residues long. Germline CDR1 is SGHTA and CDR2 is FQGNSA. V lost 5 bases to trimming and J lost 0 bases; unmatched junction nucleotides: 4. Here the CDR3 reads CASSAGLAGGDQETQYF. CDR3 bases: TGTGCCAGCAGCGCTGGACTAGCGGGAGGGGACCAAGAGACCCAGTACTTC.

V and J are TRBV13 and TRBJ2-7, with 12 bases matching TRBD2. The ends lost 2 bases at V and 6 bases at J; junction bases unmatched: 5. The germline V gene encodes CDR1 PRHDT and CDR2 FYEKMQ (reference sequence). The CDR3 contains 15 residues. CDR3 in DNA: TGTGCCAGCAGCTTAAGGTCTAGCGGGAGGGGCGAGCAGTACTTC. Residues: CASSLRSSGRGEQYF.

The CDR3 is CASSRDSEETQYF. In DNA, the CDR3 is TGTGCCAGCAGTCGGGATTCGGAAGAGACCCAGTACTTC. This rearrangement joins TRBV5-5 to TRBJ2-5; D perhaps matches TRBD2 (5 bases). Per the germline V gene, CDR1 is SGHKS and CDR2 is YYEKEE (reference sequence). V dropped 5 bases and J dropped 3 bases, with 11 bases sitting between them. CDR3 size: 13 residues.

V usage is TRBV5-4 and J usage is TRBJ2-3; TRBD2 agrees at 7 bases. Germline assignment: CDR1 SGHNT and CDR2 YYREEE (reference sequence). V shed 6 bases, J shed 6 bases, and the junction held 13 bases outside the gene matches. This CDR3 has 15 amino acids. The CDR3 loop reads CASTLRGRAGDTQYF. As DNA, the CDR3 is TGTGCCAGCACCCTCCGTGGGAGGGCCGGGGATACGCAGTATTTT. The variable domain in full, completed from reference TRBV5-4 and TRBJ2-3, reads ETGVTQSPTHLIKTRGQQVTLRCSSQSGHNTVSWYQQALGQGPQFIFQYYREEENGRGNFPPRFSGLQFPNYSSELNVNALELDDSALYLCASTLRGRAGDTQYFGPGTRLTVL.

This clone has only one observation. CDR3 DNA: TGTGCCAGCAGCTGGACTAGCGGGAGTGGAGAGCAGTACTTC. This gives the protein CASSWTSGSGEQYF. The chain has TRBV2 and TRBJ2-7, with 13 bases matching TRBD2. V was clipped by 6 bases and J by 7 bases; unmatched bases: 6. Germline values: CDR1 SNHLY, CDR2 FYNNEI. This CDR3 region has 14 residues.

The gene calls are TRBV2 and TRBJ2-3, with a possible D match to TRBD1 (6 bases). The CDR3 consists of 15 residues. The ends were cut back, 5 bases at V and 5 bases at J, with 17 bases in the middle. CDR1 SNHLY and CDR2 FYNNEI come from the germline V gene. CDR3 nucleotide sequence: TGTGCCAGCAGTCGGACTCACAGGGTGGAAGATACGCAGTATTTT. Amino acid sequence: CASSRTHRVEDTQYF.

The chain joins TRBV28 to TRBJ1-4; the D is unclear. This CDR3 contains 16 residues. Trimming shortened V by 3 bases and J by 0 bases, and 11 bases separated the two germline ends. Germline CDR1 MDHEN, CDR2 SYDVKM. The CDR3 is CASSLISSTTNEKLFF. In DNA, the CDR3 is TGTGCCAGCAGTTTGATTTCTTCTACAACTAATGAAAAACTGTTTTTT.

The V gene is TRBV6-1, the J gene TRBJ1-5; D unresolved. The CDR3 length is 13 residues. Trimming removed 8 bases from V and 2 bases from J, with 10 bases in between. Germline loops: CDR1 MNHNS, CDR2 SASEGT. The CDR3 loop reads CASADWGNQPQHF. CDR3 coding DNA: TGTGCCAGCGCCGACTGGGGCAATCAGCCCCAGCATTTT.

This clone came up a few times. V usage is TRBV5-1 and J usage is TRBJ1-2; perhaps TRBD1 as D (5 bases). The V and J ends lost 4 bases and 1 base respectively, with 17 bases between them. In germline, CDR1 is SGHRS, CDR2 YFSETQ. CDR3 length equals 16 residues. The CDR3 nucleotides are TGCGCCAGCAGCCCGGGGGATACCGTTCTTAACTATGGCTACACCTTC. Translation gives CASSPGDTVLNYGYTF.

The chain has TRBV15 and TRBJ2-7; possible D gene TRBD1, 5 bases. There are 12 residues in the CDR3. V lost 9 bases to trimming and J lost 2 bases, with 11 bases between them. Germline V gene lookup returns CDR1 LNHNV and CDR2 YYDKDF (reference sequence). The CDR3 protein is CATSDSAYEQYF. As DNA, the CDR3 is TGTGCCACTTCCGACAGTGCCTACGAGCAGTACTTC.

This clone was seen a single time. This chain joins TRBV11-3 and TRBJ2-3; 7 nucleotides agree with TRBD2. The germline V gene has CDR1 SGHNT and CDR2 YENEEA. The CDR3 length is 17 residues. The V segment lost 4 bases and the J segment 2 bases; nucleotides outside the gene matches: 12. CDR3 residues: CASSYYSGAELTDTQYF. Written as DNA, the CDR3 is TGTGCCAGCAGCTACTACAGCGGGGCCGAACTCACAGATACGCAGTATTTT. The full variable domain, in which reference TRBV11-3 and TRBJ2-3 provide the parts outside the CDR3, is EAGVVQSPRYKIIEKKQPVAFWCNPISGHNTLYWYLQNLGQGPELLIRYENEEAVDDSQLPKDRFSAERLKGVDSTLKIQPAELGDSAVYLCASSYYSGAELTDTQYFGPGTRLTVL.

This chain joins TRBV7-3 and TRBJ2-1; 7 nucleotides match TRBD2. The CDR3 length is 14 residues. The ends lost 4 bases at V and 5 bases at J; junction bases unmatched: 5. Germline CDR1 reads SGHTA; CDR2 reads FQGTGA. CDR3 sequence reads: CASSSAGADNEQFF. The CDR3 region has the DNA TGTGCCAGCAGCTCCGCGGGAGCCGACAATGAGCAGTTCTTC.

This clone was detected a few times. Written as DNA, the CDR3 is TGCGCCAGCAGCTTCTCTCCGACAGGGGGCCAAGAGACCCAGTACTTC. Translation gives CASSFSPTGGQETQYF. The chain has TRBV5-1 and TRBJ2-5, with TRBD1 identical over 9 bases. Germline CDR1 is SGHRS and CDR2 is YFSETQ. CDR3 length: 16 residues. J was trimmed by 1 base and V by 2 bases; bases with no gene match: 6.